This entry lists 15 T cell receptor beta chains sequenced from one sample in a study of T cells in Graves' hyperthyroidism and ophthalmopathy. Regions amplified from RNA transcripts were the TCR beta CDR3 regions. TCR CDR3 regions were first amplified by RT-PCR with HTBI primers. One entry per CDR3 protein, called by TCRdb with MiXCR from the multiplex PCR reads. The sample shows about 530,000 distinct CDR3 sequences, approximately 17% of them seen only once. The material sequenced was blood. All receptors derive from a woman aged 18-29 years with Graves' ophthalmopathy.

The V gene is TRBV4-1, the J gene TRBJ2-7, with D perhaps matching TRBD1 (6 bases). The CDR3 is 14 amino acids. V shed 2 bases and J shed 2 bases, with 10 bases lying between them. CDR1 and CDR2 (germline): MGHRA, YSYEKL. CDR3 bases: TGCGCCAGCAGCCAAATCAGGGGCGCCTACGAGCAGTACTTC. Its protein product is CASSQIRGAYEQYF.

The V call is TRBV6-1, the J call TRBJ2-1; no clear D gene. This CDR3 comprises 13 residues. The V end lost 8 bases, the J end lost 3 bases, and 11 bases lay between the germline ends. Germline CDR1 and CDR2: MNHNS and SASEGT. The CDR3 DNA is TGTGCCAGCCCAGCGCCGGGCTACAATGAGCAGTTCTTC. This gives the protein CASPAPGYNEQFF.

The CDR3 coding sequence is TGTGCCAGTAGTCCCCTGCTGGCGGGAGGGTACAATGAGCAGTTCTTC. Protein: CASSPLLAGGYNEQFF. This sequence joins TRBV19 and TRBJ2-1; 9 nucleotides line up with TRBD2. The CDR3 has 16 residues. CDR1 is LNHDA and CDR2 is SQIVND in the germline V gene (reference sequence). The J segment lost 4 bases and the V segment lost 5 bases, leaving 9 bases of the junction unmatched.

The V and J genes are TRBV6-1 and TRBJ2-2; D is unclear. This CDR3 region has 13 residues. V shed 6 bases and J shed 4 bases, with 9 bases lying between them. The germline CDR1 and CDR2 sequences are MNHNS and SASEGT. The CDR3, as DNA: TGTGCCAGCAGGGACCGGCGCACCGGGGAGCTGTTTTTT. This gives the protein CASRDRRTGELFF.

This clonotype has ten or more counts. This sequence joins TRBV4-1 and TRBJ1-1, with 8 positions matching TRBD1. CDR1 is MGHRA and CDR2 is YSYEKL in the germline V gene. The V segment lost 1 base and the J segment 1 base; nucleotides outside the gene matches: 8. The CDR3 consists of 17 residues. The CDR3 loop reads CASSQGRQGWGNTEAFF. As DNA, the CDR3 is TGCGCCAGCAGCCAAGGCCGACAGGGGTGGGGGAACACTGAAGCTTTCTTT.

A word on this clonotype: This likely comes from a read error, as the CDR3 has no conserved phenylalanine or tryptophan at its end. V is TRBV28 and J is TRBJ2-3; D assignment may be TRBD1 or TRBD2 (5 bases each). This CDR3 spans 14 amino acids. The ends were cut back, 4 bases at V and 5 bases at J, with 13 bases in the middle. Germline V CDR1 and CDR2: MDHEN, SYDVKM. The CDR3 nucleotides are TGTGCCAGCAGTTATGGGGGAGCTGGAGATACGCAGTATCTT. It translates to CASSYGGAGDTQYL.

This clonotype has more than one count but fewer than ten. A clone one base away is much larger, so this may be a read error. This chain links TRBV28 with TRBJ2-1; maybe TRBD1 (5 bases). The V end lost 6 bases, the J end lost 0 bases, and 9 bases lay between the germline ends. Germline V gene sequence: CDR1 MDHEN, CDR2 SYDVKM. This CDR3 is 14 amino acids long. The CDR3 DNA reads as TGTGCCAGCAGAGGTAGGGGCTCCTACAATGAGCAGTTCTTC. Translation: CASRGRGSYNEQFF.

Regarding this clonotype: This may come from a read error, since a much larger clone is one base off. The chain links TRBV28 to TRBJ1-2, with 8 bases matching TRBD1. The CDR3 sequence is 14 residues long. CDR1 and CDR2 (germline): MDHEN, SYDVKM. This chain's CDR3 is CASSPPDRAYGYIF. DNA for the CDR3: TGTGCCAGCAGTCCCCCGGACAGGGCCTATGGCTACATCTTC.

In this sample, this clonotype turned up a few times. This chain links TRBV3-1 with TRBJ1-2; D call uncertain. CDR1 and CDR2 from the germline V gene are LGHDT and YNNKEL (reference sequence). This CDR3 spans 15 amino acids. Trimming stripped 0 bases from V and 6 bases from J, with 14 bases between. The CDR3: CASSQDLRTGDGYTF. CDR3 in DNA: TGTGCCAGCAGCCAAGATCTTAGGACCGGGGATGGCTACACCTTC.

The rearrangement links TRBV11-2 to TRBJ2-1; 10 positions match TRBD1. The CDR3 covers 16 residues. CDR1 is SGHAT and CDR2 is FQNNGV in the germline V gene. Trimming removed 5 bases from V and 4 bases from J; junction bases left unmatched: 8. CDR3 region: CASSTLGTGVYNEQFF. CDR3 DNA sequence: TGTGCCAGCAGCACCCTCGGGACAGGGGTTTACAATGAGCAGTTCTTC.

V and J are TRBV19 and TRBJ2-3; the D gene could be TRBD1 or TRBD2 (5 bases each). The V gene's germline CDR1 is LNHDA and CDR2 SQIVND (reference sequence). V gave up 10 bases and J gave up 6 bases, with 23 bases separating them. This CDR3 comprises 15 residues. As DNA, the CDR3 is TGTGCCACCCTAAAGAGGGACGGTCATCGTGATACGCAGTATTTT. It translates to CATLKRDGHRDTQYF.

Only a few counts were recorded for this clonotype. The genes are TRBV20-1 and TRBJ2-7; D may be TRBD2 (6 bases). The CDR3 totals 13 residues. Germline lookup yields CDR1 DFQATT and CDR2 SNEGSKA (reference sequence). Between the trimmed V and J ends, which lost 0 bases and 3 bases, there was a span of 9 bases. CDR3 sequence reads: CSARDWRVYEQYF. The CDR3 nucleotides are TGCAGTGCTAGAGATTGGAGGGTCTACGAGCAGTACTTC.

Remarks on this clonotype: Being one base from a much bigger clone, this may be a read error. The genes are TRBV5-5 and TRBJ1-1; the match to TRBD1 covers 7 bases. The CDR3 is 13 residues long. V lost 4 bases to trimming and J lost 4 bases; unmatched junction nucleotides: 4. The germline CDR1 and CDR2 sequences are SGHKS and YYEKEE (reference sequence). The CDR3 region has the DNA TGTGCCAGCAGCCAGGGACAGACCACTGAAGCTTTCTTT. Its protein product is CASSQGQTTEAFF.

CDR3 sequence (DNA): TGTGCCAGCAGCTTCCTAGCGGGAGAGGCCTACGAGCAGTACTTC. This gives the protein CASSFLAGEAYEQYF. V gene TRBV7-9 combines with J gene TRBJ2-7; 10 bases are shared with TRBD2. The CDR3 extends over 15 amino acids. Germline lookup yields CDR1 SEHNR and CDR2 FQNEAQ (reference sequence). V was pared by 3 bases and J by 2 bases, with 4 bases of the junction left unmatched.

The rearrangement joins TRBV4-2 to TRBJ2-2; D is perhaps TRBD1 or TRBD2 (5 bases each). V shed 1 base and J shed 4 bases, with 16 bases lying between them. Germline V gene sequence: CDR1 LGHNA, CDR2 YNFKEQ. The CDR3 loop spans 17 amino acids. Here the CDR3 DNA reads TGTGCCAGCAGCCAAGGGGTTGGGCGAGGGGTCACCGGGGAGCTGTTTTTT. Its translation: CASSQGVGRGVTGELFF.